This T cell receptor beta chain comes out of a study of blood T cell repertoires in COVID-19. Only in-frame clones appear in the TCRdb table, and some are missing; sequencing was by immunoSEQ multiplex PCR. The sample has some 150,000 clones, approximately 84% seen once. Trimming removed 3 bases from V and 7 bases from J, with 19 bases in between. From germline, CDR1 is LNHNV and CDR2 YYDKDF (reference sequence). The CDR3 sequence is 16 residues long. This clonotype was obtained from a human donor with acute COVID-19. The donor label of this sample is uncertain. Sequenced material: PBMCs or T cells enriched from blood (not recorded which). The V and J genes are TRBV15 and TRBJ2-1; D gene ambiguous. The CDR3 DNA reads as TGTGCCACCAGCAGCCCCGTGGAAGGCGGTCGAAATGAGCAGTTCTTC. Translation gives CATSSPVEGGRNEQFF.